The 5 T cell receptor beta chains below come from one sample, sequenced in a study of T-cell reconstitution after alpha-beta-depleted transplantation in children. Researchers prepared the TCRbeta library using unique molecular identifiers, the study reports. TCRdb fed the PCR reads into MiXCR, producing one record per CDR3 protein. This sample has approximately 510,000 distinct CDR3 sequences, with around 16% found just once. The sequencing used PBMCs from the stem cell graft donor, collected from the stem cell graft. The receptors derive from a human donor who donated a stem cell graft to a child with acute lymphoblastic leukemia.

This clonotype was counted only a few times. This chain links TRBV7-9 with TRBJ2-7, with TRBD2 identical over 10 bases. Trimming cost V 6 bases and J 6 bases; bases outside gene matches: 5. Germline V CDR1 and CDR2: SEHNR, FQNEAQ (reference sequence). CDR3 length: 13 residues. The CDR3 DNA reads TGTGCCAGCAGAGCTAGCGGGAGCGGCGAGCAGTACTTC. Protein product: CASRASGSGEQYF.

The V call is TRBV5-1, the J call TRBJ2-7; D gene uncertain. Germline lookup yields CDR1 SGHRS and CDR2 YFSETQ. The CDR3 runs to 11 residues. The germline V and J ends were trimmed by 4 bases and 3 bases, with 5 bases remaining between them. CDR3 sequence (DNA): TGCGCCAGCAGCCGTAACTACGAGCAGTACTTC. This gives the protein CASSRNYEQYF.

This chain connects TRBV28 to TRBJ2-7, with D hard to call. The length of the CDR3 is 16 residues. Germline V gene sequence: CDR1 MDHEN, CDR2 SYDVKM. The ends were cut back, 3 bases at V and 0 bases at J, with 15 bases in the middle. The CDR3 loop reads CASSFPYNHISYEQYF. The DNA for the CDR3 is TGTGCCAGCAGTTTTCCTTATAACCACATCTCCTACGAGCAGTACTTC.

The CDR3 DNA is TGTGCCAGCAGTTACCGGGACAGGGAATACAATGAGCAGTTCTTC. Translation: CASSYRDREYNEQFF. The gene calls are TRBV6-5 and TRBJ2-1, with TRBD1 matching 9 bases. This CDR3 is built from 15 residues. The trim removed 2 bases at V and 4 bases at J, leaving 3 bases unmatched. Germline V gives CDR1 MNHEY, CDR2 SVGAGI.

This clonotype has a count of ten or more. This chain uses TRBV5-6 with TRBJ2-3, with TRBD2 matching 8 bases. The CDR3 runs to 15 residues. V lost 1 base and J lost 3; bases outside the gene matches: 4. Germline CDR1 SGHDT, CDR2 YYEEEE. The CDR3 protein is CASSLPGGATDTQYF. CDR3 bases: TGTGCCAGCAGCTTGCCGGGAGGGGCAACAGATACGCAGTATTTT.